This TCR beta chain was recovered during a study of OX40 agonist ivuxolimab in advanced cancers. Study summary: Males comprised 82.7% of the group, whose mean age was about 62 years (range 23 to 79). Antecedent anti-PD-1, anti-PD-L1 or anti-CTLA-4 therapy was permissible, with over 35% having received some. Study-level results: At 0.1 to 3.0 mg/kg, CD4+ and CD8+ blood T cells expanded clonally by week 6. CD4+ T cells averaged fewer expanded clones than CD8+ T cells.

Per the germline V gene, CDR1 is SGHDT and CDR2 is YYEEEE. Deletions cut 0 bases from V and 1 base from J, with 11 bases between. The CDR3 consists of 16 residues. The assay was immunoSEQ multiplex PCR, and TCRdb's table has in-frame clones only and misses some. The sample contains 19,000 or so clones, roughly 73% of which appear only once. Of note for this clone: No antigen is known for it.

This material consisted of CD4+ or CD8+ T cells sorted from blood, taken in a trial of the OX40 agonist ivuxolimab. This clonotype originated in an adult with an advanced solid tumor such as melanoma, head and neck, liver or kidney cancer. The genes are TRBV5-6 and TRBJ1-5; a possible D gene is TRBD1 (5 bases). The CDR3 loop is CASSLAWQGSNQPQHF. The CDR3 DNA is TGTGCCAGCAGCTTGGCTTGGCAGGGAAGCAATCAGCCCCAGCATTTT.